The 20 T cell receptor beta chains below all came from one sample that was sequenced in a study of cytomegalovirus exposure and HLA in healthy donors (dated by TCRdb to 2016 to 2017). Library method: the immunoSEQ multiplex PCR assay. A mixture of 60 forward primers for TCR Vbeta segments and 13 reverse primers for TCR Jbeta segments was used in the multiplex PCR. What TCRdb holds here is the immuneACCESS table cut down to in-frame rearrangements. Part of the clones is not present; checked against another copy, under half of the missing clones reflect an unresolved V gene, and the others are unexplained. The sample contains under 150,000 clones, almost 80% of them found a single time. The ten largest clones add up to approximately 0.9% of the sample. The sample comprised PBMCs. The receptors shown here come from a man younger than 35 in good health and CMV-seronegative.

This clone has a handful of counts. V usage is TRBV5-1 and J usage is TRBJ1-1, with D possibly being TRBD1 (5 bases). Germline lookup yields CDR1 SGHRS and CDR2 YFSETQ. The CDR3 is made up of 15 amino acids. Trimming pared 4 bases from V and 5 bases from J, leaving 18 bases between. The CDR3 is CASSLYGGVGTEAFF. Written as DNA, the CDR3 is TGCGCCAGCAGCCTATACGGGGGAGTCGGAACTGAAGCTTTCTTT.

CDR3 amino acids: CASNAGVGDYHRYEQYF. For the CDR3, the DNA is TGTGCCAGCAATGCAGGGGTTGGGGATTATCACCGTTACGAGCAGTACTTC. V usage is TRBV2 and J usage is TRBJ2-7, with TRBD1 as a possible D gene (6 bases). The V end lost 7 bases, the J end lost 4 bases, and 26 bases lay between the germline ends. CDR1 and CDR2 (germline): SNHLY, FYNNEI. The CDR3 runs to 17 residues.

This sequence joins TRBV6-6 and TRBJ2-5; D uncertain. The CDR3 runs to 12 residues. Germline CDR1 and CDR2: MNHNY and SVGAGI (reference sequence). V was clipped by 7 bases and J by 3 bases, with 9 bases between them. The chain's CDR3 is CASKEPKETQYF. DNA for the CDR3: TGTGCCAGCAAGGAGCCGAAAGAGACCCAGTACTTC.

In DNA, the CDR3 is TGTGCCAGCAGCTTATCTCGGGGGGCCGGGGAGCTGTTTTTT. The encoded protein is CASSLSRGAGELFF. J is TRBJ2-2 and V is TRBV5-5, with 7 positions matching TRBD2. Germline V gene data show CDR1 as SGHKS and CDR2 as YYEKEE (reference sequence). This CDR3 comprises 14 residues. Unmatched junction bases numbered 4, after V lost 2 bases and J lost 6 bases.

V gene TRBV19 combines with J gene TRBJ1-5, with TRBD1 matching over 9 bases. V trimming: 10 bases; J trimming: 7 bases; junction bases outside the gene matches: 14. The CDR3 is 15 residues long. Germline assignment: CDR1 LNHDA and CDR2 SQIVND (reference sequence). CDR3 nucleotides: TGTGCCACCTCACCGATACAGGGGGCAAAGCAGCCCCAGCATTTT. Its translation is CATSPIQGAKQPQHF.

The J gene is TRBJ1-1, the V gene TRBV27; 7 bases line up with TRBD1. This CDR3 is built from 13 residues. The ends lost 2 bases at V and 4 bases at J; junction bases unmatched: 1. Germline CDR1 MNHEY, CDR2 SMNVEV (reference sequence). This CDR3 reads CASSLKGATEAFF. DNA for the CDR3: TGTGCCAGCAGTTTAAAGGGGGCCACTGAAGCTTTCTTT.

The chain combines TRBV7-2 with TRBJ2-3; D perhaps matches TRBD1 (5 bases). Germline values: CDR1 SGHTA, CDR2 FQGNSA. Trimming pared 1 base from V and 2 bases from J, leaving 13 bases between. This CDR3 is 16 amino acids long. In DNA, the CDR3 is TGTGCCAGCAGCTTAGGGGGCAGGATTGCCACAGATACGCAGTATTTT. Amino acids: CASSLGGRIATDTQYF.

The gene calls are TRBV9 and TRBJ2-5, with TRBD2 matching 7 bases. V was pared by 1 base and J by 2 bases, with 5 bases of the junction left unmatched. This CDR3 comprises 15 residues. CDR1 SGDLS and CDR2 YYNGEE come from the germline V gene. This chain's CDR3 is CASSVSGGGQETQYF. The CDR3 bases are TGTGCCAGCAGCGTATCCGGGGGAGGGCAAGAGACCCAGTACTTC.

The CDR3 loop reads CASSPSPGGFMNTEAFF. CDR3 DNA sequence: TGTGCCAGCAGCCCTAGTCCAGGGGGCTTCATGAACACTGAAGCTTTCTTT. The V and J genes are TRBV7-2 and TRBJ1-1; 8 bases line up with TRBD1. This CDR3 spans 17 amino acids. Germline trimming cut 5 bases from V and 0 bases from J; bases unmatched to any gene: 11. In germline, CDR1 is SGHTA, CDR2 FQGNSA.

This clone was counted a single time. The CDR3 DNA reads TGTGCCTGGAGTGTGGGGGGAACGGGGGAGCTGTTTTTT. Protein product: CAWSVGGTGELFF. The V call is TRBV30, the J call TRBJ2-2, with a possible D match to TRBD2 (6 bases). Per the germline V gene, CDR1 is GTSNPN and CDR2 is SVGIG (reference sequence). The V gene lost 0 bases and the J gene lost 8 bases, with 10 bases spanning the gap. The CDR3 runs to 13 residues.

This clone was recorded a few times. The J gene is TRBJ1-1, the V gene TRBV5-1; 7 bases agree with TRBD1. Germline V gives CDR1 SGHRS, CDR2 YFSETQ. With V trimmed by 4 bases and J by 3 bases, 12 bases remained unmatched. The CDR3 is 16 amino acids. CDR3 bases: TGCGCCAGCAGCGAACCACTACAGGGGAAGGACACTGAAGCTTTCTTT. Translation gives CASSEPLQGKDTEAFF.

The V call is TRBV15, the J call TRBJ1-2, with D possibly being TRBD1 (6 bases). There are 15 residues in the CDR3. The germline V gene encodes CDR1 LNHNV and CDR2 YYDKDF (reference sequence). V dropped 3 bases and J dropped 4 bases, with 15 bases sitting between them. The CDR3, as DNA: TGTGCCACCAGCAGGGAGACAGGTGCGGTCTATGGCTACACCTTC. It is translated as CATSRETGAVYGYTF.

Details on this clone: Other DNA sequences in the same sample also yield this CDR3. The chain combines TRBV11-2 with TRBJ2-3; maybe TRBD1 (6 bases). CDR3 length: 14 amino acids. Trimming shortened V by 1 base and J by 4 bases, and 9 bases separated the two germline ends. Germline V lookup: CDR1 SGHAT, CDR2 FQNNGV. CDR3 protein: CASSLGGLADTQYF. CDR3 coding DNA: TGTGCCAGCAGCTTAGGGGGGCTCGCAGATACGCAGTATTTT.

The CDR3: CASSVASSGGRETQYF. CDR3 DNA sequence: TGTGCCAGCAGCGTAGCGTCTAGCGGGGGGCGGGAGACCCAGTACTTC. J is TRBJ2-5 and V is TRBV9; 11 bases align to TRBD2. V gave up 0 bases and J gave up 5 bases; unmatched junction bases: 6. CDR3 size: 16 residues. From germline, CDR1 is SGDLS and CDR2 YYNGEE.

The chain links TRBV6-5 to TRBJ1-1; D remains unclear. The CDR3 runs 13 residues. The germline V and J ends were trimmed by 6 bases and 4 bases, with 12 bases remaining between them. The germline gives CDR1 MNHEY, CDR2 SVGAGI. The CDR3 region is CASSPAGFTEAFF. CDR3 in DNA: TGTGCCAGCAGCCCCGCGGGGTTCACTGAAGCTTTCTTT.

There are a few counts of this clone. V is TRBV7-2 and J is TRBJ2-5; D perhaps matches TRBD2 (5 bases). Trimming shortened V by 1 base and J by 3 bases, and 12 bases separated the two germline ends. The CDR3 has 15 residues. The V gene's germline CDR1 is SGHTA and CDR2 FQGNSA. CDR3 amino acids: CASSLVGGREETQYF. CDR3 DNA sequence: TGTGCCAGCAGCTTAGTGGGTGGGCGGGAAGAGACCCAGTACTTC.

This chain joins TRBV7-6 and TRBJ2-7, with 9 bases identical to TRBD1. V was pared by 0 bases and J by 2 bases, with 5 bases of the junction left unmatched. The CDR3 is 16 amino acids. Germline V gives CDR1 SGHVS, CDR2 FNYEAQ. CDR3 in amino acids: CASSLARTGVTYEQYF. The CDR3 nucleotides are TGTGCCAGCAGCTTAGCTAGGACAGGGGTCACCTACGAGCAGTACTTC.

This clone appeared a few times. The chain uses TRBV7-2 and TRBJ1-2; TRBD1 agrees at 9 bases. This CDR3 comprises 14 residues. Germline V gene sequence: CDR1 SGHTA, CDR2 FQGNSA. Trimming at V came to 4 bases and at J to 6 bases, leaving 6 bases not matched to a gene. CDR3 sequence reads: CASSYYRGHDGYTF. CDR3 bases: TGTGCCAGCAGCTATTACAGGGGGCACGATGGCTACACCTTC.

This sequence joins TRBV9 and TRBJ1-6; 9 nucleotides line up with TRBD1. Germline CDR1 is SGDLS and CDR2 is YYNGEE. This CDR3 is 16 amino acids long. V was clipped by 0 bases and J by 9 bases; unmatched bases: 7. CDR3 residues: CASSVDPGQGGSPLHF. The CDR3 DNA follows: TGTGCCAGCAGCGTAGATCCGGGACAGGGCGGTTCACCCCTCCACTTT.

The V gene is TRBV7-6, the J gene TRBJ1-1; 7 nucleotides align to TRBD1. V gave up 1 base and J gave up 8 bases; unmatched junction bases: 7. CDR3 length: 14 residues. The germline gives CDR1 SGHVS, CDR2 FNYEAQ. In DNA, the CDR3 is TGTGCCAGCAGCTTAGGGACAGGATGGAGGGAAGCTTTCTTT. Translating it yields CASSLGTGWREAFF.